The 17 T cell receptor beta chains given below trace back to one sample, sequenced in a study of low-dose radiotherapy and immunotherapy resistance in tumors. First-strand cDNA used TRAV- and TRBV-specific primers, covering alpha and beta chains. TCRs underwent roughly 20 PCR cycles of amplification with a constant-region primer and V-primer adapter. TCRdb reprocessed the reads via MiXCR and lists one record per CDR3 protein. In the table there are 15,000 to 20,000 distinct CDR3 sequences, about 70% of which are singletons. Receptors originate from a human donor with advanced metastatic prostate, ovarian, gallbladder or colorectal cancer (not recorded which). This table probably holds off-target reads from a library built for another chain.

This clonotype was seen just once. The rearrangement links TRBV6-4 to TRBJ2-1, with no clear D. The CDR3 contains 13 residues. Germline CDR1 MRHNA, CDR2 SNTAGT. Deletions cut 0 bases from V and 6 bases from J, with 6 bases between. The CDR3 DNA follows: TGTGCCAGCAGTGACTCAGCACGCAATGAGCAGTTCTTC. Translated, it gives CASSDSARNEQFF.

The chain uses TRBV28 and TRBJ1-1; no definite D call. The CDR3 runs 13 residues. The germline V gene has CDR1 MDHEN and CDR2 SYDVKM. The V end was cut by 2 bases, the J end by 4 bases, with 8 bases between. This CDR3 is CASSLEVGTEAFF. DNA for the CDR3: TGTGCCAGCAGTTTAGAGGTCGGCACTGAAGCTTTCTTT.

The CDR3 DNA sequence: TGCGCCAGCAGCCAGGGGACAGGGGGTAGTGGCACAGATACGCAGTATTTT. Translating it yields CASSQGTGGSGTDTQYF. This chain joins TRBV4-3 and TRBJ2-3; 11 bases align to TRBD1. The V gene's germline CDR1 is LGHNA and CDR2 YSLEER. The CDR3 sequence is 17 residues long. The V segment lost 3 bases and the J segment 1 base; nucleotides outside the gene matches: 6.

J is TRBJ2-7 and V is TRBV19, with D maybe TRBD1 (6 bases). This CDR3 spans 13 amino acids. The germline CDR1 and CDR2 sequences are LNHDA and SQIVND (reference sequence). V lost 5 bases to trimming and J lost 2 bases, with 10 bases between them. CDR3 coding DNA: TGTGCCAGTAGTCAGGGGTCGACCTACGAGCAGTACTTC. This sequence encodes CASSQGSTYEQYF.

V usage is TRBV11-1 and J usage is TRBJ2-4, with 8 bases identical to TRBD1. This CDR3 contains 15 residues. Germline loops: CDR1 SGHAT, CDR2 FQDESV (reference sequence). The J segment lost 1 base and the V segment lost 5 bases, leaving 4 bases of the junction unmatched. DNA of the CDR3: TGTGCCAGCAGCGACAGGGGCCTTGCCAAAAACATTCAGTACTTC. This sequence encodes CASSDRGLAKNIQYF.

This chain uses TRBV5-1 with TRBJ2-1; D not resolved. CDR3 length: 12 residues. Germline V lookup: CDR1 SGHRS, CDR2 YFSETQ. Trimming removed 4 bases from V and 6 bases from J, with 8 bases in between. The CDR3 bases are TGCGCCAGCAGCGACTCCGGCAATGAGCAGTTCTTC. Protein product: CASSDSGNEQFF.

The chain recombines TRBV5-1 with TRBJ1-1, with 11 nucleotides matching TRBD1. There are 15 residues in the CDR3. After removal of 3 bases from V and 1 base from J, the junction contained 2 bases not matched to a gene. Looked up from germline, CDR1 is SGHRS and CDR2 is YFSETQ. The CDR3 sequence: CASSWGQGGNTEAFF. The CDR3 region has the DNA TGCGCCAGCAGCTGGGGACAGGGGGGGAACACTGAAGCTTTCTTT.

The CDR3 region has the DNA TGTGCCAGCAGACAGACAGGGGCGCGCAATCAGCCCCAGCATTTT. It specifies CASRQTGARNQPQHF. The gene calls are TRBV2 and TRBJ1-5; 8 positions agree with TRBD1. The CDR3 totals 15 residues. Germline V gene lookup returns CDR1 SNHLY and CDR2 FYNNEI. V trimming: 6 bases; J trimming: 2 bases; junction bases outside the gene matches: 6.

This chain joins TRBV5-1 and TRBJ1-1; D remains ambiguous. The CDR3 has 12 amino acids. V was shortened by 0 bases and J by 5 bases, with 5 bases between the two germline ends. Germline V lookup: CDR1 SGHRS, CDR2 YFSETQ. The CDR3 loop reads CASSLVGTEAFF. Written as DNA, the CDR3 is TGCGCCAGCAGCTTGGTGGGGACTGAAGCTTTCTTT.

This clonotype was recorded a few times. The chain is built from TRBV6-1 and TRBJ1-1; D might be TRBD1 (6 bases). This CDR3 region has 18 residues. Germline CDR1 and CDR2: MNHNS and SASEGT. Between the trimmed V and J ends, which lost 7 bases and 4 bases, there was a span of 28 bases. As DNA, the CDR3 is TGTGCCAGCATCCCTTCGGGGAGGGGGGGAACCAAGAGCACTGAAGCTTTCTTT. It codes for CASIPSGRGGTKSTEAFF.

Only a few counts were recorded for this clonotype. The gene calls are TRBV7-2 and TRBJ2-7; 8 bases are a match to TRBD2. With 4 bases clipped from V and 3 bases from J, the junction kept 8 bases outside the gene matches. This CDR3 has 15 amino acids. Germline CDR1 SGHTA, CDR2 FQGNSA. The DNA of the CDR3 is TGTGCCAGCAGCTCCCGGGGCGGGGGGATCTACGAGCAGTACTTC. Translation gives CASSSRGGGIYEQYF.

This chain connects TRBV29-1 to TRBJ1-1; TRBD1 matches 11 bases. The CDR3 spans 13 residues. Losses at the gene ends were 6 bases for V and 3 bases for J; bases not matched to a gene: 3. Germline assignment: CDR1 SQVTM and CDR2 ANQGSEA. The CDR3 region is CSVGQGGDTEAFF. CDR3 nucleotide sequence: TGCAGCGTGGGACAGGGGGGGGACACTGAAGCTTTCTTT.

The V and J genes are TRBV4-2 and TRBJ2-7; 8 nucleotides align to TRBD1. The CDR3 loop spans 17 amino acids. J lost 2 bases, V lost 0 bases, and 9 bases had no gene match. The germline V gene encodes CDR1 LGHNA and CDR2 YNFKEQ. CDR3 DNA sequence: TGTGCCAGCAGCCAAGATCTGTCGGGACAGGTCCCCTACGAGCAGTACTTC. Translated, it gives CASSQDLSGQVPYEQYF.

The rearrangement joins TRBV28 to TRBJ1-5, with D maybe TRBD1 (5 bases). Germline V gene sequence: CDR1 MDHEN, CDR2 SYDVKM. V was clipped by 11 bases and J by 4 bases, with 15 bases between them. The CDR3 sequence is 13 residues long. The CDR3 here is CAGGTDTNQPQHF. CDR3 coding DNA: TGTGCCGGGGGGACCGACACGAATCAGCCCCAGCATTTT.

The genes are TRBV7-2 and TRBJ2-4; TRBD1 matches at 7 bases. Germline trimming cut 3 bases from V and 7 bases from J; bases unmatched to any gene: 3. CDR3 length equals 13 residues. Germline values: CDR1 SGHTA, CDR2 FQGNSA. CDR3 nucleotide sequence: TGTGCCAGCAGCTTGACAGGGATGAACATTCAGTACTTC. Translating it yields CASSLTGMNIQYF.

This clonotype was detected once. This chain joins TRBV29-1 and TRBJ1-2; 7 nucleotides line up with TRBD1. The CDR3 is 12 residues long. Germline V gives CDR1 SQVTM, CDR2 ANQGSEA. After removal of 4 bases from V and 8 bases from J, the junction contained 7 bases not matched to a gene. This chain's CDR3 is CSVGLRGGGYTF. CDR3 DNA: TGCAGCGTTGGCCTCAGGGGGGGAGGCTACACCTTC.

The chain links TRBV29-1 to TRBJ2-2, with TRBD1 identical over 7 bases. The CDR3 runs 16 residues. Trimming took 1 base from V and 5 from J; bases not matched to a gene: 10. Germline V lookup: CDR1 SQVTM, CDR2 ANQGSEA. The CDR3 nucleotides are TGCAGCGTTGAAGCCCCATCGGGCAGGGGGACCGGGGAGCTGTTTTTT. Translating gives CSVEAPSGRGTGELFF.